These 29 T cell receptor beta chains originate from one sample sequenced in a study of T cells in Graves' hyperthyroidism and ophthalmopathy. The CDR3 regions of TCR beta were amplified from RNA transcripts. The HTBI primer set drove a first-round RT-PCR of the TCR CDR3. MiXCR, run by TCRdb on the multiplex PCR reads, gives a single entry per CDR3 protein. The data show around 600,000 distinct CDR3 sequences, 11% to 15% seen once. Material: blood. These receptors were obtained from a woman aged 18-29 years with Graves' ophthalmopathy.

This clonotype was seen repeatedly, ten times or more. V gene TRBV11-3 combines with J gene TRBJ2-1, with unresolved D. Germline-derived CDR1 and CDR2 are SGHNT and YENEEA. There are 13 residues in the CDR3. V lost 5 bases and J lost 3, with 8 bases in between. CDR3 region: CASSPSNYNEQFF. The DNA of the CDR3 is TGTGCCAGCAGCCCGAGTAACTACAATGAGCAGTTCTTC.

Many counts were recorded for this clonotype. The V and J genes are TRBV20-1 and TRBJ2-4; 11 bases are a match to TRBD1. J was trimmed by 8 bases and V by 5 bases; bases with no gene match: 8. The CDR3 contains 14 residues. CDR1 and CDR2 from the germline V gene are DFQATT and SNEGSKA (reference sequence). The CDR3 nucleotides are TGCAGTGCTCCTAAAGGGGGACAGGGGGACATTCAGTACTTC. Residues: CSAPKGGQGDIQYF.

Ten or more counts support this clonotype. The CDR3 DNA is TGTGCCAGCAGTTTATGGACAGATGATCTTAACTATGGCTACACCTTC. It translates to CASSLWTDDLNYGYTF. The chain is built from TRBV12-3 or TRBV12-4 and TRBJ1-2; D may be TRBD1 (6 bases). The CDR3 runs to 16 residues. V was cut by 2 bases and J by 1 base, with 14 bases left in between.

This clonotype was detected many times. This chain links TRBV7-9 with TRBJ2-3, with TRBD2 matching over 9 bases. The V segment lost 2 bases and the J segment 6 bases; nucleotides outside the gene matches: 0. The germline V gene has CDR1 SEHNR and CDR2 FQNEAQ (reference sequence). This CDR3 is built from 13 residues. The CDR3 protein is CASSLSGRDTQYF. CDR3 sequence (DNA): TGTGCCAGCAGCTTAAGCGGGAGGGATACGCAGTATTTT.

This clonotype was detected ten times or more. The CDR3 protein is CASSFGQYSNQPQHF. The CDR3 DNA follows: TGTGCCAGCAGCTTCGGACAGTATAGCAATCAGCCCCAGCATTTT. This chain uses TRBV5-5 with TRBJ1-5, with D maybe TRBD1 (6 bases). The ends were cut back, 2 bases at V and 0 bases at J, with 9 bases in the middle. Per germline, CDR1 SGHKS and CDR2 YYEKEE (reference sequence). The CDR3 is 15 residues long.

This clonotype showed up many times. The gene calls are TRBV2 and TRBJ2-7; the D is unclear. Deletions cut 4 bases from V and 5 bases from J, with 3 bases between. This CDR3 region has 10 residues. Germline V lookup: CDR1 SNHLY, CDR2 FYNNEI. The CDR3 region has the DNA TGTGCCAGCAGTGTGAACGAGCAGTACTTC. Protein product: CASSVNEQYF.

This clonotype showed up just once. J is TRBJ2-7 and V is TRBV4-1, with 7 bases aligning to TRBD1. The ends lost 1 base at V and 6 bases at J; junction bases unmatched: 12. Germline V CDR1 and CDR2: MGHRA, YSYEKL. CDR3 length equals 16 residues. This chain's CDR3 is CASSQGQGLAFTEQYF. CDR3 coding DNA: TGCGCCAGCAGCCAAGGACAGGGCCTCGCCTTTACCGAGCAGTACTTC.

CDR3 region: CASSYPEGRAFF. CDR3 DNA: TGTGCCAGCAGTTACCCCGAGGGGCGAGCTTTCTTT. The chain joins TRBV6-5 to TRBJ1-1; maybe TRBD1 (5 bases). The CDR3 consists of 12 residues. V was trimmed by 2 bases and J by 10 bases, leaving 11 bases between them. Germline CDR1 MNHEY, CDR2 SVGAGI.

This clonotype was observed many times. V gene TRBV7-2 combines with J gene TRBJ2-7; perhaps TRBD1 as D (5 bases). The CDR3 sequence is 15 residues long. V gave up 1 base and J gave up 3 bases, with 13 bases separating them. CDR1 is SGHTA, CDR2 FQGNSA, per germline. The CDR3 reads CASSLVPRVNYEQYF. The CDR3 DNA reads TGTGCCAGCAGCTTAGTACCCAGGGTCAACTACGAGCAGTACTTC. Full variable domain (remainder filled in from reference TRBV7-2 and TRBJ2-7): GAGVSQSPSNKVTEKGKDVELRCDPISGHTALYWYRQSLGQGLEFLIYFQGNSAPDKSGLPSDRFSAERTGGSVSTLTIQRTQQEDSAVYLCASSLVPRVNYEQYFGPGTRLTVT.

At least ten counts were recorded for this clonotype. The CDR3: CASSEVSGWGTEAFF. The DNA of the CDR3 is TGTGCCAGCAGTGAAGTGTCAGGGTGGGGGACTGAAGCTTTCTTT. V is TRBV2 and J is TRBJ1-1; D is perhaps TRBD1 (5 bases). V lost 1 base, J lost 5 bases, and 14 bases lay in between. The CDR3 runs to 15 residues. Germline V gene data show CDR1 as SNHLY and CDR2 as FYNNEI. Full variable domain (remainder filled in from reference TRBV2 and TRBJ1-1): EPEVTQTPSHQVTQMGQEVILRCVPISNHLYFYWYRQILGQKVEFLVSFYNNEISEKSEIFDDQFSVERPDGSNFTLKIRSTKLEDSAMYFCASSEVSGWGTEAFFGQGTRLTVV.

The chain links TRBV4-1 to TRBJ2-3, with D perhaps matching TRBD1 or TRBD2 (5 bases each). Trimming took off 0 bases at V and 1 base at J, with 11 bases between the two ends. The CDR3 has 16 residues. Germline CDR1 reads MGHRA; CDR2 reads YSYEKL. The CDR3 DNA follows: TGCGCCAGCAGCCAAGATTCGGGGCTCCGCACAGATACGCAGTATTTT. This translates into CASSQDSGLRTDTQYF.

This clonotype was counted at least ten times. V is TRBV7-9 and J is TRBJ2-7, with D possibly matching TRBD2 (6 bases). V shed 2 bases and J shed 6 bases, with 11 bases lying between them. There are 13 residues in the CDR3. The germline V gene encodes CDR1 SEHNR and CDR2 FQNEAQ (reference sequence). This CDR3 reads CASSLSTRLEQYF. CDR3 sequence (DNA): TGTGCCAGCAGCTTATCGACTAGACTCGAGCAGTACTTC. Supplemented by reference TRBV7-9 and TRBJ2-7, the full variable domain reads DTGVSQNPRHKITKRGQNVTFRCDPISEHNRLYWYRQTLGQGPEFLTYFQNEAQLEKSRLLSDRFSAERPKGSFSTLEIQRTEQGDSAMYLCASSLSTRLEQYFGPGTRLTVT.

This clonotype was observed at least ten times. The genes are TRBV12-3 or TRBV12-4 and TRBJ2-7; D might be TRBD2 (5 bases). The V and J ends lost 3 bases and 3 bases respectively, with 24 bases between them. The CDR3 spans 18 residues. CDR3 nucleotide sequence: TGTGCCAGCAGTTTCTCCTCCCTGGAGGCACACAAGGGCTACGAGCAGTACTTC. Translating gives CASSFSSLEAHKGYEQYF.

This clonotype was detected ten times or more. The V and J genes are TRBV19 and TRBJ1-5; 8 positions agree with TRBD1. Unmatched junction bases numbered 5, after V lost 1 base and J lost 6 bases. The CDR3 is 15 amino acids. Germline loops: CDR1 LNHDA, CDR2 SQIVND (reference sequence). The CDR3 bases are TGTGCCAGTAGTATAGGGGACAGGCCTTTTCAGCCCCAGCATTTT. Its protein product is CASSIGDRPFQPQHF.

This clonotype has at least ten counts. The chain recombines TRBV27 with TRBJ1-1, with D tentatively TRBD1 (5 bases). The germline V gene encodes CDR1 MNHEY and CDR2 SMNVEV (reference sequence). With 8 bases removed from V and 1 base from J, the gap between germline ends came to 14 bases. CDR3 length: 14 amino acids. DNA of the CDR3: TGTGCCAGCTTCCCAGGGCTTAAGAACACTGAAGCTTTCTTT. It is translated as CASFPGLKNTEAFF.

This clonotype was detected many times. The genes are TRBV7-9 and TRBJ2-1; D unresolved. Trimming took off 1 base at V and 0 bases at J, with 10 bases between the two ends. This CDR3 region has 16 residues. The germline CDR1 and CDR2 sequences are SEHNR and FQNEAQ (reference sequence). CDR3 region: CASSLEAFSSYNEQFF. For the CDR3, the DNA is TGTGCCAGCAGCTTAGAGGCGTTCAGCTCCTACAATGAGCAGTTCTTC.

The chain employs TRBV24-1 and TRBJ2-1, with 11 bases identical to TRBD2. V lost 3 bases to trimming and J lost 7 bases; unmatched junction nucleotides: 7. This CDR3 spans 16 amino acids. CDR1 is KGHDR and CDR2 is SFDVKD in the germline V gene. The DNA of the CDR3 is TGTGCCACCAGTGATGCCAGACTAGCGGGACTTAATGAGCAGTTCTTC. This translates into CATSDARLAGLNEQFF.

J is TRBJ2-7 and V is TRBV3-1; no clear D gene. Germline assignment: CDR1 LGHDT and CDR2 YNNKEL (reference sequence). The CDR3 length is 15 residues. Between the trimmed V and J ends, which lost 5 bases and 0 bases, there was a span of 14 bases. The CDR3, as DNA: TGTGCCAGCAGCAGATCCTTAGTACCCTCCTACGAGCAGTACTTC. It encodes CASSRSLVPSYEQYF.

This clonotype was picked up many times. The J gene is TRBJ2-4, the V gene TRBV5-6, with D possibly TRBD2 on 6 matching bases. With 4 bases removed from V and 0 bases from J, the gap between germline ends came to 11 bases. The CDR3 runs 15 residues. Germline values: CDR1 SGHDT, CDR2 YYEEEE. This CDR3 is CASSGVGLAKNIQYF. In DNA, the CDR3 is TGTGCCAGCAGCGGCGTGGGACTAGCCAAAAACATTCAGTACTTC.

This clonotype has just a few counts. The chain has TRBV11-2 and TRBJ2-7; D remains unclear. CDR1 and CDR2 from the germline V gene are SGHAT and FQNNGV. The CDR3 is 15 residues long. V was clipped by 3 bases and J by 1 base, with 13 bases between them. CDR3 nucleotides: TGTGCCAGCAGCTTTGTCATGACCGCATCCTACGAGCAGTACTTC. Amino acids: CASSFVMTASYEQYF.

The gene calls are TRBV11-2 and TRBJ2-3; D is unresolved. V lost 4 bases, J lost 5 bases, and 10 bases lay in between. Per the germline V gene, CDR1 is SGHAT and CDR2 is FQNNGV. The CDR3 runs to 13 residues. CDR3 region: CASSSHHGDTQYF. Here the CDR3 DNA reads TGTGCCAGCAGCTCTCACCATGGAGATACGCAGTATTTT.

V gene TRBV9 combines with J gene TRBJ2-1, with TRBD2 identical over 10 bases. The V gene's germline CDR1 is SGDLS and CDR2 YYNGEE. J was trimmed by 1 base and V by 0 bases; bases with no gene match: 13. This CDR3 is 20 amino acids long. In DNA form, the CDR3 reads TGTGCCAGCAGCGTAGTGGCTAGCGGGGGCCTAGTGGGGTCCTACAATGAGCAGTTCTTC. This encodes CASSVVASGGLVGSYNEQFF.

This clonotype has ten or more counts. CDR3 sequence (DNA): TGTGCCAGCAGTTTAGCTAGCCGTCAGGACGAGCAGTACTTC. Translated: CASSLASRQDEQYF. The chain is built from TRBV12-3 or TRBV12-4 and TRBJ2-7; D not resolved. V lost 0 bases and J lost 5, with 11 bases in between. The CDR3 has 14 residues.

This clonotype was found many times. This CDR3 reads CASSFRGSYEQYF. The CDR3 region has the DNA TGTGCCAGCAGTTTCCGGGGGTCCTACGAGCAGTACTTC. J is TRBJ2-7 and V is TRBV27; D is perhaps TRBD2 (6 bases). This CDR3 region has 13 residues. The germline V gene has CDR1 MNHEY and CDR2 SMNVEV (reference sequence). The germline V and J ends were trimmed by 3 bases and 1 base, with 7 bases remaining between them.

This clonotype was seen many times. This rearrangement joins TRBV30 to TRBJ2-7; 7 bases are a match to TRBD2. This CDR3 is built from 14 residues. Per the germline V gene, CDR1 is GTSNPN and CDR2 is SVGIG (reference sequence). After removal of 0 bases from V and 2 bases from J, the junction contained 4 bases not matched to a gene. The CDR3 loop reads CAWSVWGRAYEQYF. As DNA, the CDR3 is TGTGCCTGGAGTGTATGGGGGAGGGCCTACGAGCAGTACTTC.

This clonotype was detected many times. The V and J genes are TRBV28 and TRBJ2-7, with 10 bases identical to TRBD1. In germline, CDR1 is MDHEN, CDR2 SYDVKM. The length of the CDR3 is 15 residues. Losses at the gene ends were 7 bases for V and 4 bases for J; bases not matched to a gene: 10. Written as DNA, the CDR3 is TGTGCCAGCAAACAAGGGACAGGGGAAATATACGAGCAGTACTTC. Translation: CASKQGTGEIYEQYF.

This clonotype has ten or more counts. In DNA, the CDR3 is TGTGCCAGCAGCCCTGAGGGCGAAGGTTTGGGCGAGCAGTACTTC. This sequence encodes CASSPEGEGLGEQYF. The V and J genes are TRBV27 and TRBJ2-7, with D tentatively TRBD2 (5 bases). The germline CDR1 and CDR2 sequences are MNHEY and SMNVEV (reference sequence). V was cut by 6 bases and J by 6 bases, with 21 bases left in between. The CDR3 sequence is 15 residues long.

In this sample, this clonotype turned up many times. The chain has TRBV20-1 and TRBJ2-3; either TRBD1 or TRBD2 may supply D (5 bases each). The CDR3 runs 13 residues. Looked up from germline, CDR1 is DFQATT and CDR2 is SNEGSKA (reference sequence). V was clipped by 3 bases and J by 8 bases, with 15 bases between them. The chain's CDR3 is CSARWLAQGTQYF. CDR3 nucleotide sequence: TGCAGTGCTAGGTGGCTAGCTCAGGGTACGCAGTATTTT.

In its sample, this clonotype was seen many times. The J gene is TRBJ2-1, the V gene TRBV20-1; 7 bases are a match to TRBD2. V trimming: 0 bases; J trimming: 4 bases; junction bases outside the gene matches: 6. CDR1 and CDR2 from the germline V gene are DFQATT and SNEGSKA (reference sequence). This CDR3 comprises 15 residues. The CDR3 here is CSARDVERGYNEQFF. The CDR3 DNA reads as TGCAGTGCTAGAGATGTCGAGCGGGGTTACAATGAGCAGTTCTTC.